The source of this TCR beta chain is a study of blood T cells in healthy people across ages. Regarding the study as a whole: Using unsorted PBMCs precluded a conclusive naive versus antigen-experienced comparison.

This clonotype has a count of ten or more. The antigen is undetermined. PCR was performed a second time for about 6 to 12 cycles using a sample-barcoded 5' primer and a J-beta primer mix. Each sample yielded at least 2.5 million CDR3-containing paired-end reads. TCRdb itself ran the 5' RACE reads through MiXCR, one entry per CDR3 protein. The table lists about 720,000 distinct CDR3 sequences, over 20% of them singletons. This TCR was recovered from a man in his 70s in good health. Sequenced: blood.

In nucleotides, the CDR3 is TGTGCCAGCAGTCCAGGGACTAGCGGCTCCTACGAGCAGTACGTC. Translated: CASSPGTSGSYEQYV. The chain has TRBV12-3 or TRBV12-4 and TRBJ2-7; TRBD2 agrees at 11 bases. This CDR3 is built from 15 residues. The junction had 3 bases not matched to a gene; V was cut back by 5 bases and J by 0 bases.